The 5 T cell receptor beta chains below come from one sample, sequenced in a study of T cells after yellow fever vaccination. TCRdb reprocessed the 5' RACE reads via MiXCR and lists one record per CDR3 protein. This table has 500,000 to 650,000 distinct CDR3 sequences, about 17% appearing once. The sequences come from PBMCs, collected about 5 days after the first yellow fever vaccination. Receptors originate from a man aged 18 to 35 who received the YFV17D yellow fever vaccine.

This CDR3 is CSAGRDLNTEAFF. The CDR3 bases are TGCAGTGCTGGCAGGGATCTGAACACTGAAGCTTTCTTT. The rearrangement uses TRBV20-1 and TRBJ1-1; D is possibly TRBD1 (5 bases). Germline V gene data show CDR1 as DFQATT and CDR2 as SNEGSKA (reference sequence). This CDR3 is 13 amino acids long. V lost 5 bases, J lost 0 bases, and 10 bases lay in between.

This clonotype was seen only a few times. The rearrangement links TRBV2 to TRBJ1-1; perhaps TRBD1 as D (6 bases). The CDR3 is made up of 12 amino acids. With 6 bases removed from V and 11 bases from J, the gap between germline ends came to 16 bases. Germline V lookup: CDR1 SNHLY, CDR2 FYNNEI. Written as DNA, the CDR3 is TGTGCCAGCAGGGATCGAGGGGGGAAGGCTTTCTTT. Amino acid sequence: CASRDRGGKAFF. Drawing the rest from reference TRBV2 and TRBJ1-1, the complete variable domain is EPEVTQTPSHQVTQMGQEVILRCVPISNHLYFYWYRQILGQKVEFLVSFYNNEISEKSEIFDDQFSVERPDGSNFTLKIRSTKLEDSAMYFCASRDRGGKAFFGQGTRLTVV.

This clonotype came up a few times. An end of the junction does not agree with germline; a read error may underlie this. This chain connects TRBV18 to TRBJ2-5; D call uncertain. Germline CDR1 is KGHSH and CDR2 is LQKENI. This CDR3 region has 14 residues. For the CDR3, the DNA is TGTGCCAGCTCACCACCCTCCCACCAGGAGACCCAGTACTTC. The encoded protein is CASSPPSHQETQYF.

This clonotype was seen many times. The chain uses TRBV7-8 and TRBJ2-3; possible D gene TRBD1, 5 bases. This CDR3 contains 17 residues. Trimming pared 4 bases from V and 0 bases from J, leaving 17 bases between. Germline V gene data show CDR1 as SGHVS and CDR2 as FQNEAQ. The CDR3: CASSSAGARWSTDTQYF. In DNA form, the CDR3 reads TGTGCCAGCAGCTCTGCTGGGGCAAGGTGGAGCACAGATACGCAGTATTTT.

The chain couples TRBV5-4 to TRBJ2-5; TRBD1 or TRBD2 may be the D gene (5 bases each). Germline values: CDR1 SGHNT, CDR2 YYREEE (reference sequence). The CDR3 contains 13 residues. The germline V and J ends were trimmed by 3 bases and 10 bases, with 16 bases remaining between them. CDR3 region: CASSWDRGSGQYF. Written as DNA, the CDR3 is TGTGCCAGCAGCTGGGACCGGGGCAGCGGCCAGTACTTC. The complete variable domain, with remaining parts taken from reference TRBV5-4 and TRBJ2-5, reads ETGVTQSPTHLIKTRGQQVTLRCSSQSGHNTVSWYQQALGQGPQFIFQYYREEENGRGNFPPRFSGLQFPNYSSELNVNALELDDSALYLCASSWDRGSGQYFGPGTRLLVL.